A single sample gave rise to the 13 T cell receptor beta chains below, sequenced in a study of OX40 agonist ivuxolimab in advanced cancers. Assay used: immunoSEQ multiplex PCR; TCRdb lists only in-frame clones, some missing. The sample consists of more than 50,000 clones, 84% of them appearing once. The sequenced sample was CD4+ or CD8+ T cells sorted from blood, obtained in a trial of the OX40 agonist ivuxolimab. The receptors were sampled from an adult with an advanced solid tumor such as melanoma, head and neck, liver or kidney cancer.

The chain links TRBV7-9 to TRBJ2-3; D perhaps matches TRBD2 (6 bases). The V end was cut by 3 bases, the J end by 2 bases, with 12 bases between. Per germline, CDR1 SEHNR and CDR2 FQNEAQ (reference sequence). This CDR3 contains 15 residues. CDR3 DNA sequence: TGTGCCAGCAGCTTCCTCGGCGGGGCCACAGATACGCAGTATTTT. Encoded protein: CASSFLGGATDTQYF.

The chain's CDR3 is CASSQGTFYGYTF. The DNA of the CDR3 is TGTGCCAGCAGCCAAGGGACCTTCTATGGCTACACCTTC. This chain uses TRBV14 with TRBJ1-2; D unresolved. The CDR3 contains 13 residues. V dropped 1 base and J dropped 4 bases, with 7 bases sitting between them. Germline V gives CDR1 SGHDN, CDR2 FVKESK.

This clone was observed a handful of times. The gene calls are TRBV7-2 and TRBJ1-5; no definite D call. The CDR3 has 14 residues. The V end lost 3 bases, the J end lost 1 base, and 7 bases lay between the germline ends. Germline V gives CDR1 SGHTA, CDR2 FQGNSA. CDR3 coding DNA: TGTGCCAGCAGCTTGGCGAACAGCAATCAGCCCCAGCATTTT. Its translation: CASSLANSNQPQHF. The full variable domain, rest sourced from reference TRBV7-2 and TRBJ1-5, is GAGVSQSPSNKVTEKGKDVELRCDPISGHTALYWYRQSLGQGLEFLIYFQGNSAPDKSGLPSDRFSAERTGGSVSTLTIQRTQQEDSAVYLCASSLANSNQPQHFGDGTRLSIL.

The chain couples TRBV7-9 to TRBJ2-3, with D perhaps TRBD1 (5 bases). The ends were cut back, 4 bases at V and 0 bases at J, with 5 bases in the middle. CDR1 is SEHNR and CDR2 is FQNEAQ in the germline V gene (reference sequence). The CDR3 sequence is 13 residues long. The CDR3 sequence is CASSWGSTDTQYF. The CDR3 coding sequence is TGTGCCAGCAGCTGGGGCAGCACAGATACGCAGTATTTT.

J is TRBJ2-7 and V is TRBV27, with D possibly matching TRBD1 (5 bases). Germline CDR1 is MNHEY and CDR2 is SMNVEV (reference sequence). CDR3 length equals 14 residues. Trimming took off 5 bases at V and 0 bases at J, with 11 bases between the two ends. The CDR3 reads CASSQQVNSYEQYF. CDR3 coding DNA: TGTGCCAGCAGTCAACAGGTGAACTCCTACGAGCAGTACTTC.

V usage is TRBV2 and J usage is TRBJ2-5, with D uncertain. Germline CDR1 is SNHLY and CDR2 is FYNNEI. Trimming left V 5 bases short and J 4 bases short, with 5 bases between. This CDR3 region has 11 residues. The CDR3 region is CASSRRETQYF. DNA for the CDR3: TGTGCCAGCAGTCGCCGAGAGACCCAGTACTTC.

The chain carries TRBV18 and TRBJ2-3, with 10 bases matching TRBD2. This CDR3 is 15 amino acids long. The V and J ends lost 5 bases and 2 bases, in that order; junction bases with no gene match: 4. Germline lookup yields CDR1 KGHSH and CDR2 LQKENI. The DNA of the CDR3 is TGTGCCAGCTCAAGACTAGCGGGTATCACAGATACGCAGTATTTT. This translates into CASSRLAGITDTQYF.

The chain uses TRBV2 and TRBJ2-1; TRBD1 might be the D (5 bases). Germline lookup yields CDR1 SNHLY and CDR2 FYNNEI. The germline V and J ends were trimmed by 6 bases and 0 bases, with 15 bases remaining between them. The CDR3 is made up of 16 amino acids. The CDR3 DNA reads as TGTGCCAGCAGGGGGCCGGGCGGTAGCTCCTACAATGAGCAGTTCTTC. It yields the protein CASRGPGGSSYNEQFF.

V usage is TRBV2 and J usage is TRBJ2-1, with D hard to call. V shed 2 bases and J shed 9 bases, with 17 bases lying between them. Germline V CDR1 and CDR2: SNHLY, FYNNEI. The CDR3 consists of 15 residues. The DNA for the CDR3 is TGTGCCAGCAGTGAACTCCTAGGAATCTTGGGTGAGCAGTTCTTC. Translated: CASSELLGILGEQFF.

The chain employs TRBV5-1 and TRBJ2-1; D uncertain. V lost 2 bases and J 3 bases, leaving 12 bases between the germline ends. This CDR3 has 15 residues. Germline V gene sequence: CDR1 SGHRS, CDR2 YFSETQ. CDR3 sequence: CASSLEAQSYNEQFF. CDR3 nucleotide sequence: TGCGCCAGCAGCTTAGAGGCGCAAAGCTACAATGAGCAGTTCTTC. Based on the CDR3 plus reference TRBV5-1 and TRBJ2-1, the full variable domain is KAGVTQTPRYLIKTRGQQVTLSCSPISGHRSVSWYQQTPGQGLQFLFEYFSETQRNKGNFPGRFSGRQFSNSRSEMNVSTLELGDSALYLCASSLEAQSYNEQFFGPGTRLTVL.

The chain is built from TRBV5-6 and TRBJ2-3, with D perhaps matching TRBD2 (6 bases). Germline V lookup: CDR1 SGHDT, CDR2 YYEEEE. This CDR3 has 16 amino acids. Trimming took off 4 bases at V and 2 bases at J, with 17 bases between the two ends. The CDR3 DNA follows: TGTGCCAGCAGCAAATCCTTTAGCGGATTCACAGATACGCAGTATTTT. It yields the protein CASSKSFSGFTDTQYF. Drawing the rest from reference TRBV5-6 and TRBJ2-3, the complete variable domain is DAGVTQSPTHLIKTRGQQVTLRCSPKSGHDTVSWYQQALGQGPQFIFQYYEEEERQRGNFPDRFSGHQFPNYSSELNVNALLLGDSALYLCASSKSFSGFTDTQYFGPGTRLTVL.

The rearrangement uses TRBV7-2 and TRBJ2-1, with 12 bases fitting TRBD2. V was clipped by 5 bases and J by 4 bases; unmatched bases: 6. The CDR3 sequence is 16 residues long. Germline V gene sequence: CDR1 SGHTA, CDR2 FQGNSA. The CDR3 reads CASSPRTSGAYNEQFF. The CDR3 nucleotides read TGTGCCAGCAGCCCCCGGACTAGCGGGGCTTACAATGAGCAGTTCTTC.

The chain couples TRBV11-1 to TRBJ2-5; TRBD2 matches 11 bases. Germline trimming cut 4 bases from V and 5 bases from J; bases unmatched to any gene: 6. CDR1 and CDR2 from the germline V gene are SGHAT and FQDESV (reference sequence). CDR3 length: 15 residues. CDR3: CASSSWRTSGETQYF. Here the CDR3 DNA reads TGTGCCAGCAGCTCCTGGAGGACTAGCGGGGAGACCCAGTACTTC.